Listed below are T cell receptor beta chains from one sample, sequenced in a study of T cell responses to AZD1222 COVID-19 vaccine. Produced via immunoSEQ multiplex PCR; TCRdb's table is partial and in-frame only. The sample has more than 110,000 clones; 80% to 95% are singletons. The sample in question was peripheral blood, obtained on day 0 of AZD1222 vaccination. These receptors were taken from an adult in good health. CDR3s include the opening cysteine and the closing phenylalanine or tryptophan. The D gene is left open where the match is weak. Rows may omit the clone size; those that give it use once, few, many or a size class.

j_gene: TRBJ2-5; d_gene: NA; v_gene: TRBV5-6; abundance: NA; CDR3nt: TGTGCCAGCGCAAGGAGGGGGGTGGAAGAGACCCAGTACTTC; CDR3aa: CASARRGVEETQYF
j_gene: TRBJ2-5; d_gene: NA; v_gene: TRBV12-5; abundance: NA; CDR3nt: TGTGCTAGTGGCACGGACGCGCAAGAGACCCAGTACTTC; CDR3aa: CASGTDAQETQYF
j_gene: TRBJ1-6; d_gene: NA; v_gene: TRBV28; abundance: once; CDR3nt: TGTGCCAGCAGCCCCCCGGGGGGCGAGGGCTCACCCCTCCACTTT; CDR3aa: CASSPPGGEGSPLHF
j_gene: TRBJ2-1; d_gene: NA; v_gene: TRBV3-1/TRBV3-2; abundance: NA; CDR3nt: TGTGCCAGCACAAGAAGATACCCGAGGTACAATGAGCAGTTCTTC; CDR3aa: CASTRRYPRYNEQFF
j_gene: TRBJ2-2; d_gene: TRBD2; v_gene: TRBV5-4; abundance: NA; CDR3nt: TGTGCCAGCAGCCCGAGCGGGAGACGGGCCACCGGGGAGCTGTTTTTT; CDR3aa: CASSPSGRRATGELFF
j_gene: TRBJ1-5; d_gene: NA; v_gene: TRBV6-5; abundance: NA; CDR3nt: TGTGCCAGCAGTACTGGGCCCCCGGGTCCCCAGCATTTT; CDR3aa: CASSTGPPGPQHF
j_gene: TRBJ2-1; d_gene: NA; v_gene: TRBV5-1; abundance: NA; CDR3nt: TGCGCCAGCAGCTACCAACAGGGGACGGGGGGCTACAATGAGCAGTTCTTC; CDR3aa: CASSYQQGTGGYNEQFF
j_gene: TRBJ2-3; d_gene: NA; v_gene: TRBV5-4; abundance: NA; CDR3nt: TGTGCCAGCAGCTTACCCTTGGGTTTCTTTGGTAGCACAGATACGCAGTATTTT; CDR3aa: CASSLPLGFFGSTDTQYF
j_gene: TRBJ1-4; d_gene: NA; v_gene: TRBV19; abundance: NA; CDR3nt: TGTGCCAGTAGTATTGGCCGTGGGAATGAAAAACTGTTTTTT; CDR3aa: CASSIGRGNEKLFF
j_gene: TRBJ2-1; d_gene: NA; v_gene: TRBV10-3; abundance: NA; CDR3nt: TGTGCCATCAGTGAGTGGGTTGGAAACAATGAGCAGTTCTTC; CDR3aa: CAISEWVGNNEQFF
j_gene: TRBJ2-1; d_gene: TRBD2; v_gene: TRBV5-1; abundance: once; CDR3nt: TGCGCCAGCAGCGGGGGACTAGCTGGAAATGAGCAGTTCTTC; CDR3aa: CASSGGLAGNEQFF
j_gene: TRBJ2-7; d_gene: TRBD1; v_gene: TRBV27; abundance: NA; CDR3nt: TGTGCCAGCAGTTACCAAGGACAGGGGGCTAACGAGCAGTACTTC; CDR3aa: CASSYQGQGANEQYF
j_gene: TRBJ2-7; d_gene: NA; v_gene: TRBV5-1; abundance: once; CDR3nt: TGCGCCAGCAGCCCTGGTTTGGTCAGAGGGACCCACGAGCAGTACTTC; CDR3aa: CASSPGLVRGTHEQYF
j_gene: TRBJ2-7; d_gene: TRBD1; v_gene: TRBV29-1; abundance: NA; CDR3nt: TGCAGCGTTTTCGGACAGGGACGGACCTACGAGCAGTACTTC; CDR3aa: CSVFGQGRTYEQYF
j_gene: TRBJ2-3; d_gene: TRBD2; v_gene: TRBV7-9; abundance: NA; CDR3nt: TGTGCCAGCAGCTACTGGTCTAGCGGGAGCTCAGATACGCAGTATTTT; CDR3aa: CASSYWSSGSSDTQYF
j_gene: TRBJ1-1; d_gene: NA; v_gene: TRBV28; abundance: NA; CDR3nt: TGTGCCTTAGTTCCATCGGGCAGGAACACTGAAGCTTTCTTT; CDR3aa: CALVPSGRNTEAFF
j_gene: TRBJ2-5; d_gene: NA; v_gene: TRBV11-2; abundance: NA; CDR3nt: TGTGCCAGCAGCTTAGAGACCCAGTACTTC; CDR3aa: CASSLETQYF
j_gene: TRBJ2-3; d_gene: NA; v_gene: TRBV5-4; abundance: NA; CDR3nt: TGTGCCAGCGGGATCCAATCTAGCACAGATACGCAGTATTTT; CDR3aa: CASGIQSSTDTQYF